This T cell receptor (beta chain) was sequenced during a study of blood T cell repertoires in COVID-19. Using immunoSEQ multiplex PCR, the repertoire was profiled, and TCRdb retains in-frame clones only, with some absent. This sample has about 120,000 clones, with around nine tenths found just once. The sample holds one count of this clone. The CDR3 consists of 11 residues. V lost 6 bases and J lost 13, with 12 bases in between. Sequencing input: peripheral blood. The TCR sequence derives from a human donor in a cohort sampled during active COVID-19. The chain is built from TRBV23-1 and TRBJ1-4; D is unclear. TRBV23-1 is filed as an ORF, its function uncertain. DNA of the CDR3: TGCGCCAGCAGCCCTACTGGTGGACTGTTTTTT. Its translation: CASSPTGGLFF.